A single sample gave rise to the 12 T cell receptor beta chains below, sequenced in a study of T cells in Graves' hyperthyroidism and ophthalmopathy. The source material, RNA transcripts, was used to amplify TCR beta CDR3 regions. The HTBI primer set was used in a first-round RT-PCR of the TCR CDR3. TCRdb used MiXCR to reprocess the multiplex PCR reads, holding one entry per CDR3 protein. The table lists over 250,000 distinct CDR3 sequences, around a quarter of them singletons. Sequences were obtained from blood. The source is a man aged 35-49 years with Graves' hyperthyroidism that later progressed to Graves' ophthalmopathy.

In its sample, this clonotype was seen many times. The CDR3 sequence is CASAQGYGSYEQYF. The DNA of the CDR3 is TGTGCCAGCGCCCAGGGGTATGGTTCCTACGAGCAGTACTTC. The rearrangement joins TRBV6-1 to TRBJ2-7, with D possibly matching TRBD1 (6 bases). Germline assignment: CDR1 MNHNS and CDR2 SASEGT. V was trimmed by 8 bases and J by 1 base, leaving 15 bases between them. The CDR3 sequence is 14 residues long.

The count of this clonotype is one. This chain links TRBV14 with TRBJ1-1, with D uncertain. Trimming removed 3 bases from V and 9 bases from J, with 11 bases in between. The CDR3 is made up of 12 amino acids. Germline V CDR1 and CDR2: SGHDN, FVKESK. This CDR3 reads CASSQPAGKAFF. The CDR3 region has the DNA TGTGCCAGCAGCCAGCCAGCGGGGAAAGCTTTCTTT.

This clonotype occurred many times. V gene TRBV6-5 combines with J gene TRBJ2-7; D is ambiguous. Germline loops: CDR1 MNHEY, CDR2 SVGAGI. The CDR3 extends over 15 amino acids. Trimming removed 0 bases from V and 2 bases from J, with 11 bases in between. CDR3 amino acids: CASSYSILLAYEQYF. CDR3 nucleotide sequence: TGTGCCAGCAGTTACTCGATTCTCTTGGCCTACGAGCAGTACTTC.

This clonotype was found many times. V is TRBV6-5 and J is TRBJ1-5; D ambiguous. V was shortened by 0 bases and J by 3 bases, with 3 bases between the two germline ends. Germline V gives CDR1 MNHEY, CDR2 SVGAGI. This CDR3 spans 13 amino acids. The CDR3: CASSYSHNQPQHF. CDR3 coding DNA: TGTGCCAGCAGTTACTCCCACAATCAGCCCCAGCATTTT.

In its sample, this clonotype was seen many times. The chain recombines TRBV9 with TRBJ1-1, with D hard to call. CDR1 is SGDLS and CDR2 is YYNGEE in the germline V gene. This CDR3 is 13 amino acids long. Deletions cut 0 bases from V and 3 bases from J, with 6 bases between. The DNA for the CDR3 is TGTGCCAGCAGCGTAGGATCGTACACTGAAGCTTTCTTT. Encoded protein: CASSVGSYTEAFF.

This clonotype has a count of ten or more. The gene calls are TRBV19 and TRBJ1-3; D unresolved. The V gene lost 7 bases and the J gene lost 4 bases, with 11 bases spanning the gap. This CDR3 region has 13 residues. Germline CDR1 and CDR2: LNHDA and SQIVND (reference sequence). The CDR3 here is CASNRWPGNTIYF. The CDR3, as DNA: TGTGCCAGTAATAGGTGGCCGGGAAACACCATATATTTT.

This clonotype has a count of ten or more. The V gene is TRBV7-9, the J gene TRBJ1-6; no firm D call. V lost 2 bases, J lost 8 bases, and 13 bases lay in between. CDR1 SEHNR and CDR2 FQNEAQ come from the germline V gene (reference sequence). CDR3 size: 15 residues. CDR3 loop: CASSLNPNSHSPLHF. The DNA of the CDR3 is TGTGCCAGCAGCTTAAACCCCAATAGTCATTCACCCCTCCACTTT.

This clonotype was found many times. The rearrangement links TRBV10-3 to TRBJ1-5, with D unclear. V was pared by 0 bases and J by 6 bases, with 6 bases between. CDR3 size: 13 residues. The germline CDR1 and CDR2 sequences are ENHRY and SYGVKD. CDR3 nucleotides: TGTGCCATCAGTGAGTCGAGGGCTCAGCCCCAGCATTTT. Its translation is CAISESRAQPQHF.

In this sample, this clonotype turned up a few times. This sequence joins TRBV20-1 and TRBJ1-2; TRBD1 agrees at 9 bases. The CDR3 runs to 13 residues. V lost 1 base, J lost 7 bases, and 4 bases stayed unmatched. Germline V gene lookup returns CDR1 DFQATT and CDR2 SNEGSKA (reference sequence). CDR3 coding DNA: TGCAGTGCTAGAGGGGACAGGGAAGGTGGCTACACCTTC. Translated: CSARGDREGGYTF.

This clonotype was recorded at least ten times. The rearrangement uses TRBV5-1 and TRBJ1-5, with D perhaps matching TRBD1 (6 bases). With 3 bases removed from V and 4 bases from J, the gap between germline ends came to 11 bases. Looked up from germline, CDR1 is SGHRS and CDR2 is YFSETQ. CDR3 length: 14 residues. The CDR3 region is CASSYGTNNQPQHF. The DNA of the CDR3 is TGCGCCAGCAGCTACGGGACAAATAATCAGCCCCAGCATTTT.

There are many counts of this clonotype. The chain employs TRBV27 and TRBJ2-7; D might be TRBD1 (5 bases). The CDR3 length is 14 residues. Germline V gene data show CDR1 as MNHEY and CDR2 as SMNVEV (reference sequence). V gave up 2 bases and J gave up 2 bases, with 10 bases separating them. CDR3 in DNA: TGTGCCAGCAGTTTAGACAGCGAGACCTACGAGCAGTACTTC. This encodes CASSLDSETYEQYF.

This clonotype was seen many times. V gene TRBV6-5 combines with J gene TRBJ1-2; possible D gene TRBD1, 6 bases. Looked up from germline, CDR1 is MNHEY and CDR2 is SVGAGI. The V and J ends lost 4 bases and 7 bases respectively, with 13 bases between them. The CDR3 runs to 13 residues. The DNA for the CDR3 is TGTGCCAGCAGTTCCGCAGGGGCCAGTGGCTACACCTTC. Protein product: CASSSAGASGYTF.